The sequence of this T cell receptor (beta chain) was determined in a study of regulatory T cells in long-lasting Graves disease. This clonotype was seen ten or more times. The V and J ends lost 5 bases and 5 bases, in that order; junction bases with no gene match: 12. The CDR3 runs to 16 residues. Germline V CDR1 and CDR2: SNHLY, FYNNEI. The time point is: persistent/refractory GD, antithyroid drugs over 5 years with positive TRAb. Extracted PBMC RNA gave rise to the TCR library. Researchers made TCR beta libraries by using iRepertoire HTBI primers and running Arm-PCR on CDR3 regions. TCRdb used MiXCR to reprocess the multiplex PCR reads, holding one entry per CDR3 protein. This table has roughly 400,000 distinct CDR3 sequences, around 20% appearing once.

The J gene is TRBJ2-5, the V gene TRBV2; TRBD2 matches at 9 bases. The source of this sequence is a female donor with Graves disease. The material was peripheral blood mononuclear cells (PBMCs), obtained when the disease was refractory, from a patient treated with antithyroid drugs. CDR3 DNA sequence: TGTGCCAGCAGTCCTAGAGCCGGGACTAGCTTTGAGACCCAGTACTTC. Translated, it gives CASSPRAGTSFETQYF.